What follows is one T cell receptor (beta chain) and its context. Its antigen is not known. Produced via immunoSEQ multiplex PCR; TCRdb's table is partial and in-frame only. The data contain 70,000 to 95,000 clones, about 93% of them seen just once; the ten biggest clones take up 1.1%. The germline gives CDR1 LNHDA, CDR2 SQIVND (reference sequence). V lost 5 bases, J lost 6 bases, and 12 bases stayed unmatched. This CDR3 region has 16 residues. This specimen belongs to a study of graft-versus-host responses after intestinal transplantation. As for the study in general: Induction using anti-thymocyte globulin, followed by tacrolimus and steroids for about three years, was given to all recipients. The study's findings and limits: Within allografts, high graft-versus-host to host-versus-graft clonal ratios were seen among patients with graft-donor T cell macrochimerism. Declining HvG levels early post-transplant were linked to peak circulating GvH clone levels.

This clonotype originated in a human donor who was the organ donor for an intestinal transplant. The material sequenced was unstimulated CD8+ T cells sorted from spleen or lymph node cells, taken before transplant. The rearrangement links TRBV19 to TRBJ2-1; 8 bases align to TRBD1. The CDR3 reads CASSYSLQGVGNEQFF. In DNA form, the CDR3 reads TGTGCCAGTAGTTATTCCCTACAGGGGGTCGGCAATGAGCAGTTCTTC.